What follows is one T cell receptor beta chain and its context. This clone came up a few times. The antigen this receptor binds is unknown. Base-call qualities are not available, and no considerably larger clone is one nucleotide away. The immunoSEQ Assay, a bias-controlled multiplex PCR, was used to amplify TCRbeta CDR3 regions from genomic DNA. In the original analysis: The number of nucleated cells in each sample was estimated by amplification of reference gene primers within the assay. To quantify the absolute abundance of each unique TCRbeta CDR3 rearrangement, sequence reads were collapsed and filtered. For each sample, productive Simpson clonality was calculated by taking the square root of Simpson's diversity index across productive rearrangements. Drawn from immuneACCESS, this table holds only the in-frame rearrangements with V and J called that TCRdb kept. Clones are partly lost; checked studies trace under half to an unresolved V gene and leave the rest unexplained. V, J and clone size are those of that table, while D and trimming were read from the DNA. The sample yields under 120,000 clones; around 84% were counted once. The ten largest clones add up to 2.1% of the sample.

The sample belongs to a study of blood T cell repertoires in COVID-19 (dated by TCRdb to 2018 to 2020). Turning to the overall study: Collaborator samples came from the United States, Italy and Spain and covered acute and convalescent phases of COVID-19. The prospective study material was composed of cDNA or gDNA derived from T cells, B-cell-depleted T cells, or PBMCs. Subjects who had been exposed to COVID-19, were actively infected with it, or had recovered from it provided the deeply sampled blood TCRbeta repertoires that made up the dataset. The repertoires were released in a freely available public database meant as a resource for research on the immune response to SARS-CoV-2. Samples were obtained from the ongoing ImmuneRACE study (first 160 participants) and from roughly 1,300 subjects provided by 6 global collaborators. The sample metadata nearly always contained a de-identified subject ID, COVID-19 status, age in years and sex. Where HLA class I and class II types were available, the types were taken from metadata supplied by the sample provider, not from assay-based typing.

Whole blood was collected in K2EDTA tubes by collaborating institutions according to the institutions' own protocols. For TCRbeta analysis, collaborators shipped samples in one of three forms: frozen whole blood, isolated PBMCs, or DNA extracted from either of those sample types. Overall results and qualifications from the work: The quantity of clinical and demographic metadata differed by source and by participant and was supplied without curation.

Sample: peripheral blood. The sequence was collected from a human donor in a cohort sampled during active COVID-19.

The bases read TGTGCCAGCAGTTTATCGCGGAACGCGGGGATCTATGGCTACACCTTC. It translates as CASSLSRNAGIYGYTF. The chain couples TRBV27 to TRBJ1-2; confidence is insufficient to name the D gene. The CDR3 spans 16 residues, from the cysteine through the phenylalanine. The sequence is cut down to CDR3 DNA, 48 bases in frame from base 1. The germline V gene (reference sequence) yields MNHEY for CDR1 and SMNVEV for CDR2. Trimming at the junction amounts to 0 bases on V and 4 bases on J, and the germline ends lie 15 bases apart.